This T cell receptor (beta chain) was retrieved from a study of blood T cell repertoires in COVID-19. Study as a whole: The study drew acute and convalescent COVID-19 samples from the United States, Italy and Spain. T cells, B-cell-depleted T cells, or PBMCs provided the cDNA or gDNA that served as material.

Method: immunoSEQ multiplex PCR; TCRdb's copy keeps in-frame clones and lacks some. The repertoire holds hundreds of thousands of clones, 70% to 90% seen once, with 9.5% in the top ten. Participants, 18 to 89 years old, spanned 25 or so US areas. What the recovered Cohort 3 donors had was two negative PCRs, clearance, or symptom resolution. The CDR3 length is 13 residues. The V end lost 2 bases, the J end lost 6 bases, and 9 bases lay between the germline ends. Germline CDR1 reads SEHNR; CDR2 reads FQNEAQ (reference sequence). The specimen was PBMCs or T cells enriched from blood (not recorded which). The source is a woman aged 40 to 49 who had recovered from COVID-19. V and J are TRBV7-9 and TRBJ2-3; TRBD2 is a possible D gene (5 bases). The CDR3 bases are TGTGCCAGCAGCTTATACGAGGGTGATACGCAGTATTTT. Amino acids: CASSLYEGDTQYF.